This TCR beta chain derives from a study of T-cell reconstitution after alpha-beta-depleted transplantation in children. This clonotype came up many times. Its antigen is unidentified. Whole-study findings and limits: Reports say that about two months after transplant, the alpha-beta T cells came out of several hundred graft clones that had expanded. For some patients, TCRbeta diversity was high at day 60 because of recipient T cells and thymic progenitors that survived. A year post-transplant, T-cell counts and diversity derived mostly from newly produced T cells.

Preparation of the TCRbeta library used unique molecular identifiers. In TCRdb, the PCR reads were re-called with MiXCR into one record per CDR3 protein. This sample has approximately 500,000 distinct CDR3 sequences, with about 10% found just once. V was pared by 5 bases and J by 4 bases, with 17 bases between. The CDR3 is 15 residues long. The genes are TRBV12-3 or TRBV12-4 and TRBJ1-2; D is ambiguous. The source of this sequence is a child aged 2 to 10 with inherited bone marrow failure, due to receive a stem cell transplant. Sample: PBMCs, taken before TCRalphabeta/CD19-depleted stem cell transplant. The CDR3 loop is CASSPPGPLLYGYTF. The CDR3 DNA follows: TGTGCCAGCAGTCCCCCTGGTCCGCTACTCTATGGCTACACCTTC.